In its sample, the clone carrying this T cell receptor beta chain was seen many times. What it recognizes is unknown. This CDR3 region has 16 residues. Germline V gene data show CDR1 as DFQATT and CDR2 as SNEGSKA (reference sequence). V was clipped by 0 bases and J by 4 bases; unmatched bases: 8. Attachment of unique molecular identifiers to individual cDNA molecules was performed. TCRdb fed the 5' RACE reads into MiXCR, producing one record per CDR3 protein. The table records tens of thousands of distinct CDR3 sequences, about 14% of them present only once. This record comes from a study of early T cells in non-severe SARS-CoV-2 infection. Study-wide background: Sequencing was performed on bulk RNA from unsorted whole blood, leaving chains unpaired. Study-level points and caveats: The study's VDJdb matching favored anti-spike CD8 responses and missed private and CD4 specificities.

Sequencing input: whole blood. This clonotype was obtained from an adult who was a healthcare worker with PCR-confirmed SARS-CoV-2 infection or an uninfected control (not recorded which). The rearrangement links TRBV20-1 to TRBJ2-2; 7 bases are a match to TRBD1. The CDR3 reads CSARDRQGRGTGELFF. CDR3 bases: TGCAGTGCTAGAGATAGACAGGGTCGAGGCACCGGGGAGCTGTTTTTT.